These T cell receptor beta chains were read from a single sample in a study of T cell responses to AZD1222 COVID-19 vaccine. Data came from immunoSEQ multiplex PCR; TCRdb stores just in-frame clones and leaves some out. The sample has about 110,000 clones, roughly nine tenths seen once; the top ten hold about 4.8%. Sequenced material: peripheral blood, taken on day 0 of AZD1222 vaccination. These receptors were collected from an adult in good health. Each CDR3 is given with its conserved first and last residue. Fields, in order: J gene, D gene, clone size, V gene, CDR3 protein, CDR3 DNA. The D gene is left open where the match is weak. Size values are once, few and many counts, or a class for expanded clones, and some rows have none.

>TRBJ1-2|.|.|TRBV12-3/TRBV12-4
CASRLQGGGYTF
TGTGCCAGCAGACTACAGGGAGGTGGCTACACCTTC
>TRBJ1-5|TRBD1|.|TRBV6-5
CASRPQGHQPQHF
TGTGCCAGCAGGCCACAGGGGCATCAGCCCCAGCATTTT
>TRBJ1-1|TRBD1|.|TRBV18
CASSPGTGRTEAFF
TGTGCCAGCTCACCTGGGACAGGGAGGACTGAAGCTTTCTTT
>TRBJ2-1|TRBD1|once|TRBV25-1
CASSDLRDRVTNEQFF
TGTGCCAGCAGTGACCTCCGGGACAGGGTAACGAATGAGCAGTTCTTC
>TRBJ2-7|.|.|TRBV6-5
CASSYDPDRSYEQYF
TGTGCCAGCAGTTACGACCCGGACAGATCCTACGAGCAGTACTTC
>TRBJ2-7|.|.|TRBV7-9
CASSHQGLGNPRPEQYF
TGTGCCAGCAGCCACCAGGGACTTGGTAACCCTCGTCCCGAGCAGTACTTC
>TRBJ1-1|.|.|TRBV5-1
CASSLAGDTEAFF
TGCGCCAGCAGCTTGGCTGGGGACACTGAAGCTTTCTTT
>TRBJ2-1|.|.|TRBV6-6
CASSPQTGTSLYNEQFF
TGTGCCAGCAGTCCCCAAACCGGGACCAGCCTATACAATGAGCAGTTCTTC
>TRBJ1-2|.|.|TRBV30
CAWSVQWYGYTF
TGTGCCTGGAGTGTACAATGGTATGGCTACACCTTC
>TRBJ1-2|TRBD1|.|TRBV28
CASSLSPGDRNYGYTF
TGTGCCAGCAGTTTGTCGCCCGGGGACAGAAATTATGGCTACACCTTC
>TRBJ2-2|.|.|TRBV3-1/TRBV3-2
CASSQEIRVGTGELFF
TGTGCCAGCAGCCAAGAGATCAGGGTAGGCACCGGGGAGCTGTTTTTT
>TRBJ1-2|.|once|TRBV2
CASSEGYRYGYTF
TGTGCCAGCAGTGAAGGGTACCGCTATGGCTACACCTTC
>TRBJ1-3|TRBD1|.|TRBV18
CASSYGQDNGNTIYF
TGTGCCAGCTCATATGGACAGGATAATGGAAACACCATATATTTT
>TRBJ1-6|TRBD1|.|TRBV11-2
CASSPGRGQPNSPLHF
TGTGCCAGCAGCCCAGGAAGGGGACAGCCTAATTCACCCCTCCACTTT
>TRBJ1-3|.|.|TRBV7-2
CASSLGPLPDTIYF
TGTGCCAGCAGCCTCGGACCCCTACCTGACACCATATATTTT